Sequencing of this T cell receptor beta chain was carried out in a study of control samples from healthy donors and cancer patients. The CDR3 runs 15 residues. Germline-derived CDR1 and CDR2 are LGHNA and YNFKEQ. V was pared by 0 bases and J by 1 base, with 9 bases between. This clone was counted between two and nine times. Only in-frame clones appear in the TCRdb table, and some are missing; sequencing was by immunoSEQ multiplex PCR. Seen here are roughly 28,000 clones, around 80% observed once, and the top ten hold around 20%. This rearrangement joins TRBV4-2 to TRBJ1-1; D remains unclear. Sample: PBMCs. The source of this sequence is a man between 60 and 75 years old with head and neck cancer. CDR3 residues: CASSQDLAENTEAFF. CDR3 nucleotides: TGTGCCAGCAGCCAAGATTTGGCAGAGAACACTGAAGCTTTCTTT.